What follows are 25 T cell receptor beta chains derived from one specimen sequenced in a study of blood T cell repertoires in COVID-19 (dated by TCRdb to 2020 to 2021). The library was produced with the immunoSEQ multiplex PCR assay. TCRdb mirrors the immuneACCESS table, restricted to in-frame sequences. Some clones are absent from its copies; in checked studies, under half trace to an unresolved V gene, and the reason for the others is unknown. Present in this sample are more than 110,000 clones, roughly 84% of which were seen just once. 3.5% to 4.5% of the sample is taken by the ten largest. Sequencing used peripheral blood. The origin of the receptors is a woman aged 55-69 years with acute or convalescent COVID-19.

This chain connects TRBV28 to TRBJ2-1; D unclear. The CDR3 is 13 amino acids. Trimming removed 5 bases at V and 3 bases at J, with 8 bases between. Looked up from germline, CDR1 is MDHEN and CDR2 is SYDVKM. The CDR3 reads CASSLRYYNEQFF. The CDR3, as DNA: TGTGCCAGCAGTCTTCGTTACTACAATGAGCAGTTCTTC.

The chain recombines TRBV4-1 with TRBJ2-7; 10 bases map to TRBD2. The CDR3 sequence is 16 residues long. Germline V lookup: CDR1 MGHRA, CDR2 YSYEKL. After removal of 5 bases from V and 1 base from J, the junction contained 8 bases not matched to a gene. This chain's CDR3 is CASSAGTSAPSYEQYF. CDR3 nucleotide sequence: TGCGCCAGCAGCGCCGGGACTAGCGCCCCATCCTACGAGCAGTACTTC.

CDR3 coding DNA: TGCGCCAGCAGCGAGGGACTAGCGGCCATGAACACCGGGGAGCTGTTTTTT. Translated, it gives CASSEGLAAMNTGELFF. The chain couples TRBV5-1 to TRBJ2-2, with 11 positions matching TRBD2. Germline V lookup: CDR1 SGHRS, CDR2 YFSETQ. Trimming removed 4 bases from V and 1 base from J; junction bases left unmatched: 6. CDR3 length: 17 residues.

The V and J genes are TRBV3-1 (or the pseudogene TRBV3-2) and TRBJ2-1; D not certain. Germline V gene sequence: CDR1 LGHDT, CDR2 YNNKEL (reference sequence). The CDR3 is made up of 17 amino acids. V lost 1 base and J lost 0, with 13 bases in between. The CDR3: CASSQVLIISSYNEQFF. The CDR3 bases are TGTGCCAGCAGCCAAGTGCTCATTATCAGCTCCTACAATGAGCAGTTCTTC.

DNA of the CDR3: TGCGCCAGCAGCTCAACAGGGGGCTACGGGAACACTGAAGCTTTCTTT. Protein: CASSSTGGYGNTEAFF. V and J are TRBV5-1 and TRBJ1-1, with 9 bases matching TRBD1. V lost 3 bases, J lost 1 base, and 7 bases stayed unmatched. This CDR3 region has 16 residues. Germline V gene data show CDR1 as SGHRS and CDR2 as YFSETQ.

The J gene is TRBJ1-2, the V gene TRBV5-1, with a weak D call TRBD1 (6 bases). CDR1 SGHRS and CDR2 YFSETQ come from the germline V gene. This CDR3 has 12 amino acids. Trimming left V 3 bases short and J 10 bases short, with 13 bases between. The CDR3 is CASSYGQQPYTF. DNA for the CDR3: TGCGCCAGCAGCTACGGACAGCAGCCCTACACCTTC.

This sequence joins TRBV6-2 or TRBV6-3 and TRBJ2-1, with TRBD2 identical over 7 bases. CDR1 and CDR2 (germline): MNHEY, SVGEGT. CDR3 size: 16 residues. J was trimmed by 1 base and V by 4 bases; bases with no gene match: 7. The CDR3 protein is CASSSRLAGSYNEQFF. The CDR3 bases are TGTGCCAGCAGTTCCCGACTAGCAGGGTCCTACAATGAGCAGTTCTTC.

The chain has TRBV4-2 and TRBJ1-2, with TRBD1 identical over 8 bases. Germline V gene data show CDR1 as LGHNA and CDR2 as YNFKEQ. The J segment lost 7 bases and the V segment lost 3 bases, leaving 10 bases of the junction unmatched. The CDR3 covers 15 residues. The DNA for the CDR3 is TGTGCCAGCAGCCAGGATTACAGGGGGAGTCGTGGCTACACCTTC. Translation: CASSQDYRGSRGYTF.

The V gene is TRBV7-8, the J gene TRBJ1-6, with 8 bases matching TRBD1. Trimming at V came to 1 base and at J to 7 bases, leaving 3 bases not matched to a gene. The germline V gene encodes CDR1 SGHVS and CDR2 FQNEAQ. CDR3 length equals 15 residues. This CDR3 is CASSLEQGANSPLHF. In DNA, the CDR3 is TGTGCCAGCAGCTTAGAGCAGGGGGCGAATTCACCCCTCCACTTT.

This clone was detected only once. The rearrangement uses TRBV7-3 and TRBJ1-2; D gene unclear. Germline CDR1 SGHTA, CDR2 FQGTGA. V was clipped by 5 bases and J by 4 bases, with 14 bases between them. This CDR3 is built from 14 residues. The CDR3 loop is CASSPQSFGYGYTF. CDR3 in DNA: TGTGCCAGCAGCCCCCAGTCGTTTGGCTATGGCTACACCTTC.

In the case of this clone: Other nucleotide sequences from this sample produce the same CDR3. V is TRBV28 and J is TRBJ2-7; 7 nucleotides line up with TRBD2. V was clipped by 2 bases and J by 3 bases; unmatched bases: 1. Germline assignment: CDR1 MDHEN and CDR2 SYDVKM. The CDR3 runs to 13 residues. The CDR3 loop reads CASSLAGDYEQYF. For the CDR3, the DNA is TGTGCCAGCAGTTTAGCGGGAGACTACGAGCAGTACTTC.

The V call is TRBV10-3, the J call TRBJ1-3; 7 bases are a match to TRBD1. V was clipped by 8 bases and J by 3 bases; unmatched bases: 13. This CDR3 spans 16 amino acids. CDR1 is ENHRY, CDR2 SYGVKD, per germline. The CDR3 is CAIGDRQVPIGNTIYF. CDR3 coding DNA: TGTGCCATCGGGGACAGACAGGTGCCTATTGGAAACACCATATATTTT.

CDR3 region: CAWTGGSRGNSNQPQHF. The CDR3 DNA follows: TGTGCCTGGACCGGAGGGTCCCGGGGAAATAGCAATCAGCCCCAGCATTTT. J is TRBJ1-5 and V is TRBV30; D is unresolved. V dropped 4 bases and J dropped 0 bases, with 19 bases sitting between them. There are 17 residues in the CDR3. Germline values: CDR1 GTSNPN, CDR2 SVGIG (reference sequence).

The V call is TRBV30, the J call TRBJ2-7; 7 bases match TRBD1. V was clipped by 2 bases and J by 4 bases; unmatched bases: 8. This CDR3 is built from 14 residues. Germline V gene lookup returns CDR1 GTSNPN and CDR2 SVGIG (reference sequence). Written as DNA, the CDR3 is TGTGCCTGGAGTTATCCAGGGGGTAGATACGAGCAGTACTTC. Its protein is CAWSYPGGRYEQYF.

The chain is built from TRBV6-5 and TRBJ1-5; D perhaps matches TRBD1 (6 bases). V lost 6 bases and J 5 bases, leaving 17 bases between the germline ends. The length of the CDR3 is 15 residues. CDR1 and CDR2 from the germline V gene are MNHEY and SVGAGI. The CDR3 protein is CASRHNRVFDQPQHF. CDR3 nucleotide sequence: TGTGCCAGCAGGCATAACAGGGTTTTCGATCAGCCCCAGCATTTT.

The chain has TRBV10-3 and TRBJ2-7; the match to TRBD1 covers 8 bases. The CDR3 has 12 amino acids. Germline CDR1 reads ENHRY; CDR2 reads SYGVKD. The V and J ends lost 6 bases and 3 bases, in that order; junction bases with no gene match: 1. DNA of the CDR3: TGTGCCATCAGGGACAGGGACTACGAGCAGTACTTC. Protein sequence: CAIRDRDYEQYF.

The J gene is TRBJ2-1, the V gene TRBV5-1, with a possible D match to TRBD1 (6 bases). Trimming stripped 4 bases from V and 6 bases from J, with 20 bases between. The CDR3 is 16 residues long. CDR1 and CDR2 from the germline V gene are SGHRS and YFSETQ. The CDR3 here is CASSAGQHLQGNEQFF. As DNA, the CDR3 is TGCGCCAGCAGCGCCGGACAGCATCTACAGGGCAATGAGCAGTTCTTC.

V gene TRBV5-1 combines with J gene TRBJ1-3, with 7 bases lining up with TRBD1. The CDR3 covers 15 residues. Germline loops: CDR1 SGHRS, CDR2 YFSETQ. Unmatched junction bases numbered 5, after V lost 3 bases and J lost 2 bases. In DNA, the CDR3 is TGCGCCAGCAGCTCTGGAGACAGGGCTGGAAACACCATATATTTT. Its protein product is CASSSGDRAGNTIYF. Full variable domain (outside the CDR3, taken from reference TRBV5-1 and TRBJ1-3): KAGVTQTPRYLIKTRGQQVTLSCSPISGHRSVSWYQQTPGQGLQFLFEYFSETQRNKGNFPGRFSGRQFSNSRSEMNVSTLELGDSALYLCASSSGDRAGNTIYFGEGSWLTVV.

The chain joins TRBV19 to TRBJ1-4, with 7 bases lining up with TRBD1. The V segment lost 5 bases and the J segment 5 bases; nucleotides outside the gene matches: 8. Per germline, CDR1 LNHDA and CDR2 SQIVND (reference sequence). The CDR3 has 15 residues. This chain's CDR3 is CASSPSTGSNEKLFF. The CDR3 nucleotides read TGTGCCAGTAGTCCGTCGACAGGGTCGAATGAAAAACTGTTTTTT.

V and J are TRBV12-3 or TRBV12-4 and TRBJ2-1; the D is unclear. Between the trimmed V and J ends, which lost 5 bases and 4 bases, there was a span of 9 bases. The CDR3 loop spans 13 amino acids. Written as DNA, the CDR3 is TGTGCCAGCAGTAGGAGCCCTTACAATGAGCAGTTCTTC. Its protein is CASSRSPYNEQFF.

The sample holds a few counts of this clone. The chain joins TRBV11-2 to TRBJ2-3; the match to TRBD2 covers 7 bases. V trimming: 1 base; J trimming: 0 bases; junction bases outside the gene matches: 4. Germline V lookup: CDR1 SGHAT, CDR2 FQNNGV. The CDR3 loop spans 16 amino acids. CDR3 region: CASSLGASGSTDTQYF. The CDR3 DNA follows: TGTGCCAGCAGCTTAGGGGCTAGCGGCAGCACAGATACGCAGTATTTT.

This clone was detected a few times. The V and J genes are TRBV4-3 and TRBJ2-5; a weak D match, TRBD1 (6 bases). This CDR3 spans 15 amino acids. V lost 2 bases and J 5 bases, leaving 15 bases between the germline ends. Per the germline V gene, CDR1 is LGHNA and CDR2 is YSLEER. The CDR3 loop is CASSQYREVRETQYF. The CDR3 DNA sequence: TGCGCCAGCAGCCAATACAGGGAAGTCCGGGAGACCCAGTACTTC.

Only a few counts were recorded for this clone. V and J are TRBV11-3 and TRBJ1-3, with D possibly matching TRBD1 (6 bases). The CDR3 contains 16 residues. The ends were cut back, 5 bases at V and 4 bases at J, with 18 bases in the middle. Germline CDR1 is SGHNT and CDR2 is YENEEA. Here the CDR3 reads CASSRPQGPSGNTIYF. In nucleotides, the CDR3 is TGTGCCAGCAGCCGTCCTCAGGGGCCTAGCGGAAACACCATATATTTT.

This clone is a singleton in its sample. The chain joins TRBV7-9 to TRBJ2-2; D gene uncertain. The CDR3 extends over 14 amino acids. V was pared by 1 base and J by 3 bases, with 6 bases between. Germline V lookup: CDR1 SEHNR, CDR2 FQNEAQ (reference sequence). CDR3 in DNA: TGTGCCAGCAGCTTAGGGCAATACACCGGGGAGCTGTTTTTT. Translating it yields CASSLGQYTGELFF. The full variable domain, its missing parts supplied by reference TRBV7-9 and TRBJ2-2, is DTGVSQNPRHKITKRGQNVTFRCDPISEHNRLYWYRQTLGQGPEFLTYFQNEAQLEKSRLLSDRFSAERPKGSFSTLEIQRTEQGDSAMYLCASSLGQYTGELFFGEGSRLTVL.

The chain has TRBV24-1 and TRBJ2-7, with D perhaps TRBD1 (5 bases). The V gene's germline CDR1 is KGHDR and CDR2 SFDVKD. The CDR3 length is 14 residues. The V and J ends lost 5 bases and 3 bases respectively, with 13 bases between them. The DNA for the CDR3 is TGTGCCACCAGTGGTCCCCCAGGGAACTACGAGCAGTACTTC. It yields the protein CATSGPPGNYEQYF.